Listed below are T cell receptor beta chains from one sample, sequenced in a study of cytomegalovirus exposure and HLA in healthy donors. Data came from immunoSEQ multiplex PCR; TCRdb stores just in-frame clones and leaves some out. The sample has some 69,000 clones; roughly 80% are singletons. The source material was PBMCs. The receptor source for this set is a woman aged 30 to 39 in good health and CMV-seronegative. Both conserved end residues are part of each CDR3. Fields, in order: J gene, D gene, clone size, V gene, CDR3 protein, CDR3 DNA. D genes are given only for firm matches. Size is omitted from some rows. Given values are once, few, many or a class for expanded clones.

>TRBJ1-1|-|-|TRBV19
CASSYRALNTEAFF
TGTGCCAGTAGTTACAGGGCATTGAACACTGAAGCTTTCTTT
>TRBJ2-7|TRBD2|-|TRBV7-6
CASSPWTSGYEQYF
TGTGCCAGCAGCCCCTGGACTAGCGGCTACGAGCAGTACTTC
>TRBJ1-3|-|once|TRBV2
CASSALQGVGNTIYF
TGTGCCAGCAGTGCCCTCCAAGGGGTAGGAAACACCATATATTTT
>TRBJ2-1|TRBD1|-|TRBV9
CASSARTGLNEQFF
TGTGCCAGCAGCGCGAGGACAGGGCTCAATGAGCAGTTCTTC
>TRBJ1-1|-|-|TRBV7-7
CASSRQLNTEAFF
TGTGCCAGCAGCAGACAGTTGAACACTGAAGCTTTCTTT
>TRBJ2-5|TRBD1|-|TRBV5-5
CASSLAGTGLETQYF
TGTGCCAGCAGCTTGGCCGGGACAGGGCTAGAGACCCAGTACTTC
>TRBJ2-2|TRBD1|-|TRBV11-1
CASSSGTASNTGELFF
TGTGCCAGCAGCTCCGGGACAGCATCGAACACCGGGGAGCTGTTTTTT
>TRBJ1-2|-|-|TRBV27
CASSFSTSYGYTF
TGTGCCAGCAGTTTCTCGACTTCCTATGGCTACACCTTC
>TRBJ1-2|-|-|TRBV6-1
CASSEEPFNYGYTF
TGTGCCAGCAGTGAAGAGCCATTTAACTATGGCTACACCTTC
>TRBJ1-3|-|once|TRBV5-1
CASSARVAGNTIYF
TGCGCCAGCAGCGCCAGGGTTGCCGGAAACACCATATATTTT
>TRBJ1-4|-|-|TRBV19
CASSMGQGWEKLFF
TGTGCCAGTAGTATGGGGCAGGGTTGGGAAAAACTGTTTTTT
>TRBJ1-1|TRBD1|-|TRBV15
CATSRNRDREAEAFF
TGTGCCACCAGCAGAAACCGGGACAGGGAGGCTGAAGCTTTCTTT
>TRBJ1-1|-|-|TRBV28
CASSIPGALTEAFF
TGTGCCAGCAGCATTCCAGGGGCCCTAACTGAAGCTTTCTTT
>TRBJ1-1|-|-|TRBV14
CASSPRDTTRDTEAFF
TGTGCCAGCAGCCCGAGGGACACCACGAGGGACACTGAAGCTTTCTTC
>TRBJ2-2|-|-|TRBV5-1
CASSLLQVGELFF
TGCGCCAGCAGCTTGCTGCAGGTCGGGGAGCTGTTTTTT
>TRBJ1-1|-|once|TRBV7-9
CASSSSRGPGTEAFF
TGTGCCAGCAGCTCTTCGCGGGGGCCAGGCACTGAAGCTTTCTTT
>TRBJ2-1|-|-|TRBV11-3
CASSLGGVAYNEQFF
TGTGCCAGCAGCTTAGGGGGGGTGGCCTACAATGAGCAGTTCTTC
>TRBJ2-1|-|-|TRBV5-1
CASSFLSTDEQFF
TGCGCCAGCAGCTTTCTAAGTACGGATGAGCAGTTCTTC
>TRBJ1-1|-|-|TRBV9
CASSSGLQPEAFF
TGTGCCAGCAGCTCTGGGTTACAGCCTGAAGCTTTCTTT
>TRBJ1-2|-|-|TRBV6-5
CASRVTVNYGYTF
TGTGCCAGCAGGGTGACAGTCAACTATGGCTACACCTTC
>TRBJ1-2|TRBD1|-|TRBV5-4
CASSWGQGGYYGYTF
TGTGCCAGCAGCTGGGGACAGGGCGGCTACTATGGCTACACCTTC
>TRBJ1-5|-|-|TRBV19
CASSWANPNQPQHF
TGTGCCAGTAGTTGGGCAAATCCGAATCAGCCCCAGCATTTT
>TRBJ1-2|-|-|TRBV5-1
CASSLNRGEGGYTF
TGCGCCAGCAGCTTGAATCGGGGAGAGGGTGGCTACACCTTC
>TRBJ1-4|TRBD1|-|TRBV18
CASSPGTDYEKLFF
TGTGCCAGCTCACCAGGGACAGACTATGAAAAACTGTTTTTT
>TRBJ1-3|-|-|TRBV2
CASSLGLGAGNTIYF
TGTGCCAGCAGTCTTGGTCTCGGGGCTGGAAACACCATATATTTT
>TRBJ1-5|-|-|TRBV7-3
CASSFFRGSQPQHF
TGTGCCAGCAGCTTTTTTCGGGGATCTCAGCCCCAGCATTTT
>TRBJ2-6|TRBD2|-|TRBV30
CAWSEGLAGVTGANVLTF
TGTGCCTGGAGTGAAGGACTAGCGGGAGTAACTGGGGCCAACGTCCTGACTTTC
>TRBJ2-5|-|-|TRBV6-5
CASSYGRGRETQYF
TGTGCCAGCAGTTACGGTCGGGGTAGGGAGACCCAGTACTTC
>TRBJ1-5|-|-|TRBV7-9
CASSFPGNQPQHF
TGTGCCAGCAGCTTTCCGGGAAATCAGCCCCAGCATTTT
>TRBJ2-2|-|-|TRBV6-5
CASSYGSGAGELFF
TGTGCCAGCAGTTACGGTAGCGGAGCCGGGGAGCTGTTTTTT
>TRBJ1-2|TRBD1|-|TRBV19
CASSIDRVGQANYGYTF
TGTGCCAGTAGTATAGATAGGGTAGGACAGGCTAACTATGGCTACACCTTC
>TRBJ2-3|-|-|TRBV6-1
CASLEAPLDTQYF
TGTGCCAGCCTCGAAGCCCCCTTAGATACGCAGTATTTT
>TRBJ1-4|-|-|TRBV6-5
CASSYSGGGTNEKLFF
TGTGCCAGCAGTTACTCAGGCGGGGGAACTAATGAAAAACTGTTTTTT
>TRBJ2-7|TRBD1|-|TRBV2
CASSRQGVDYEQYF
TGTGCCAGCAGCCGACAGGGGGTCGACTACGAGCAGTACTTC
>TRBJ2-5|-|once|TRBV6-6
CASNPRVSQETQYF
TGTGCCAGCAACCCCAGGGTTAGCCAAGAGACCCAGTACTTC
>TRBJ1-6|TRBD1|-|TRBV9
CASSVAPDRVGSPLHF
TGTGCCAGCAGCGTAGCGCCAGACAGGGTTGGTTCACCCCTCCACTTT
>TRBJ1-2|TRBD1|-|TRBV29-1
CSVERGQGARGYTF
TGCAGCGTTGAACGAGGACAGGGGGCTCGGGGCTACACCTTC
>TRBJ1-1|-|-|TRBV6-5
CASSYEVNTEAFF
TGTGCCAGCAGTTACGAGGTGAACACTGAAGCTTTCTTT
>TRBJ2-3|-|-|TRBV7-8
CASSPDWTDTQYF
TGTGCCAGCAGCCCGGACTGGACAGATACGCAGTATTTT
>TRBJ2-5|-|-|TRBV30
CAWSVEGVPGTQYF
TGTGCCTGGAGTGTAGAAGGGGTGCCAGGGACCCAGTACTTC
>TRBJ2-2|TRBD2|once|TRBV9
CASSVRGGRGTGELFF
TGTGCCAGCAGCGTGCGGGGGGGCCGCGGCACCGGGGAGCTGTTTTTT
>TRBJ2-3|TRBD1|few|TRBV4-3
CASSLRGQHYGDTQYF
TGCGCCAGCAGCCTGAGGGGACAGCACTATGGAGATACGCAGTATTTT
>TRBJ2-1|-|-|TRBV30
CAWSQGNEQFF
TGTGCCTGGAGCCAGGGGAATGAGCAGTTCTTC
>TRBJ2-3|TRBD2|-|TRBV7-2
CASSPLAGDSTDTQYF
TGTGCCAGCAGCCCGTTAGCGGGGGATAGCACAGATACGCAGTATTTT
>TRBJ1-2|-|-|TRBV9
CASSAGHSHYGYTF
TGTGCCAGCAGCGCCGGACACTCCCACTATGGCTACACCTTC
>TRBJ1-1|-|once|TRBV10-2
CASSESRGTEAFF
TGCGCCAGCAGTGAGTCCAGGGGCACTGAAGCTTTCTTT
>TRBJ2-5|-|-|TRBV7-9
CATEEKTQYF
TGTGCCACTGAGGAAAAGACCCAGTACTTC
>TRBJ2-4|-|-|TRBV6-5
CASSSTTSQYF
TGTGCCAGCAGTAGTACTACAAGTCAGTACTTC
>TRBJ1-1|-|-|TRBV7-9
CASSPGKPEAFF
TGTGCCAGCAGCCCAGGGAAACCCGAAGCTTTCTTT
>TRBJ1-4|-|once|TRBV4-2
CASSQEGATNEKLFF
TGTGCCAGCAGCCAAGAGGGCGCAACTAATGAAAAACTGTTTTTT
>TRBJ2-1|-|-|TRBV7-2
CASSIGHEAYNEQFF
TGTGCCAGCAGCATCGGACATGAGGCCTACAATGAGCAGTTCTTC
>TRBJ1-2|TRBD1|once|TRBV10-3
CAISREGGAQGGSRYTF
TGTGCCATCAGTAGAGAAGGTGGGGCACAGGGGGGCAGCCGCTACACCTTC
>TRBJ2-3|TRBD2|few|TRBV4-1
CASSLLAGATDTQYF
TGCGCCAGCAGCCTACTAGCGGGAGCCACAGATACGCAGTATTTT
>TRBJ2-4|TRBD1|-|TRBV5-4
CASSHGGVGQGKNIQYF
TGTGCCAGTAGCCACGGAGGGGTAGGACAGGGTAAAAACATTCAGTACTTC
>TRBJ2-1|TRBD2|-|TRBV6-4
CASSSSGSPTYNEQFF
TGTGCCAGCAGCTCTAGCGGGAGCCCCACCTACAATGAGCAGTTCTTC
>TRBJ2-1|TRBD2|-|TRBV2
CAAGGTPQSYNEQFF
TGTGCAGCGGGGGGGACCCCGCAATCCTACAATGAGCAGTTCTTC
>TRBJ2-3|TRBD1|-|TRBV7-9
CASSPGTGPRADTQYF
TGTGCCAGCAGCCCCGGGACAGGCCCCCGCGCAGATACGCAGTATTTT
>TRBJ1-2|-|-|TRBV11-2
CASSFSSYGYTF
TGTGCCAGCAGCTTTAGCAGCTATGGCTACACCTTC
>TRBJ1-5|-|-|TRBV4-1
CASSQAGTVANQPQHF
TGCGCCAGCAGCCAGGCGGGGACGGTAGCAAATCAGCCCCAGCATTTT
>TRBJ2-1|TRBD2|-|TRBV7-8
CASSSGTSGSYNEQFF
TGTGCCAGCAGCTCTGGAACTAGCGGCTCCTACAATGAGCAGTTCTTC